This is a list of T cell receptor beta chains from one sample in a study of blood T cell repertoires in COVID-19. Using immunoSEQ multiplex PCR, the repertoire was profiled, and TCRdb retains in-frame clones only, with some absent. The sample holds roughly 250,000 clones, approximately 83% seen once. The specimen sequenced was PBMCs or T cells enriched from blood (not recorded which). These receptors all stem from a woman aged 45 to 65 who had recovered from COVID-19. CDR3s include the opening cysteine and the closing phenylalanine or tryptophan. Fields, in order: D gene, CDR3 length, J gene, clone size, V gene, CDR3 protein, CDR3 DNA. D genes are given only for firm matches. Rows may omit the clone size; those that give it use once, few, many or a size class.

d_call: TRBD1; cdr3_length: 16; j_call: TRBJ1-4; clone_size: .; v_call: TRBV2; cdr3_aa: CASTGTDPATNEKLFF; cdr3_nt: TGTGCCAGCACCGGGACAGACCCCGCAACTAATGAAAAACTGTTTTTT
d_call: .; cdr3_length: 15; j_call: TRBJ1-2; clone_size: .; v_call: TRBV6-5; cdr3_aa: CASSYLGQGSYGYTF; cdr3_nt: TGTGCCAGCAGTTACCTGGGCCAGGGAAGTTATGGCTACACCTTC
d_call: TRBD1; cdr3_length: 14; j_call: TRBJ2-3; clone_size: .; v_call: TRBV2; cdr3_aa: CASRRDRDTDTQYF; cdr3_nt: TGTGCCAGCAGGAGGGACAGGGACACAGATACGCAGTATTTT
d_call: .; cdr3_length: 15; j_call: TRBJ1-1; clone_size: once; v_call: TRBV7-8; cdr3_aa: CASSLRGGINTEAFF; cdr3_nt: TGTGCCAGCAGCTTAAGGGGGGGCATCAACACTGAAGCTTTCTTT
d_call: .; cdr3_length: 16; j_call: TRBJ1-1; clone_size: .; v_call: TRBV15; cdr3_aa: CATSRDRVRSNTEAFF; cdr3_nt: TGTGCCACCAGCAGAGATCGGGTGAGGTCGAACACTGAAGCTTTCTTT
d_call: TRBD1; cdr3_length: 14; j_call: TRBJ1-1; clone_size: .; v_call: TRBV2; cdr3_aa: CASSGHRGNTEAFF; cdr3_nt: TGTGCCAGCAGTGGTCACAGGGGGAACACTGAAGCTTTCTTT
d_call: .; cdr3_length: 16; j_call: TRBJ2-1; clone_size: once; v_call: TRBV5-5; cdr3_aa: CASSLAGEFTYNEQFF; cdr3_nt: TGTGCCAGCAGCTTGGCGGGAGAATTCACTTACAATGAGCAGTTCTTC
d_call: TRBD1; cdr3_length: 15; j_call: TRBJ1-2; clone_size: .; v_call: TRBV6-5; cdr3_aa: CASSRRQGAYYGYTF; cdr3_nt: TGTGCCAGCAGTCGTCGACAGGGGGCCTACTATGGCTACACCTTC
d_call: .; cdr3_length: 14; j_call: TRBJ2-2; clone_size: .; v_call: TRBV30; cdr3_aa: CAWRRGSNTGELFF; cdr3_nt: TGTGCCTGGAGAAGGGGCTCGAACACCGGGGAGCTGTTTTTT
d_call: TRBD2; cdr3_length: 17; j_call: TRBJ2-7; clone_size: .; v_call: TRBV4-2; cdr3_aa: CASSQVLGTSGTYEQYF; cdr3_nt: TGTGCCAGCAGCCAAGTACTTGGGACTAGCGGGACCTACGAGCAGTACTTC
d_call: TRBD2; cdr3_length: 14; j_call: TRBJ2-3; clone_size: .; v_call: TRBV14; cdr3_aa: CASSQDSGRPKQYF; cdr3_nt: TGTGCCAGCAGCCAAGATAGCGGGAGGCCCAAGCAGTATTTT
d_call: TRBD1; cdr3_length: 14; j_call: TRBJ2-1; clone_size: .; v_call: TRBV10-3; cdr3_aa: CAISWDSSYNEQFF; cdr3_nt: TGTGCCATCAGTTGGGACAGCTCCTACAATGAGCAGTTCTTC
d_call: TRBD2; cdr3_length: 17; j_call: TRBJ2-2; clone_size: .; v_call: TRBV28; cdr3_aa: CASSYPGTSGRAGELFF; cdr3_nt: TGTGCCAGCAGTTACCCCGGGACTAGCGGGAGAGCCGGGGAGCTGTTTTTT
d_call: TRBD1; cdr3_length: 16; j_call: TRBJ2-2; clone_size: .; v_call: TRBV6-2/TRBV6-3; cdr3_aa: CASSQSGQGNTGELFF; cdr3_nt: TGTGCCAGCAGTCAGTCCGGACAGGGGAACACCGGGGAGCTGTTTTTT
d_call: TRBD1; cdr3_length: 13; j_call: TRBJ1-2; clone_size: .; v_call: TRBV28; cdr3_aa: CASTWDREGGYTF; cdr3_nt: TGTGCCAGCACCTGGGACAGGGAAGGAGGCTACACCTTC
d_call: TRBD2; cdr3_length: 19; j_call: TRBJ2-3; clone_size: .; v_call: TRBV5-4; cdr3_aa: CASSSLLGVAGAPTDTQYF; cdr3_nt: TGTGCCAGCAGCTCCCTCTTGGGGGTAGCGGGGGCCCCCACAGATACGCAGTATTTT
d_call: TRBD2; cdr3_length: 15; j_call: TRBJ2-5; clone_size: once; v_call: TRBV27; cdr3_aa: CASSLSGASWETQYF; cdr3_nt: TGTGCCAGCAGTTTAAGCGGGGCGAGCTGGGAGACCCAGTACTTC
d_call: TRBD2; cdr3_length: 15; j_call: TRBJ2-1; clone_size: .; v_call: TRBV5-1; cdr3_aa: CASSLEVAGAYEQFF; cdr3_nt: TGCGCCAGCAGCTTGGAGGTAGCGGGAGCCTATGAGCAGTTCTTC
d_call: TRBD1; cdr3_length: 18; j_call: TRBJ2-7; clone_size: few; v_call: TRBV27; cdr3_aa: CASSLSVRGRVFRNEQYF; cdr3_nt: TGTGCCAGCAGTTTATCAGTCAGGGGGCGAGTTTTTCGGAACGAGCAGTACTTC
d_call: TRBD1; cdr3_length: 14; j_call: TRBJ2-5; clone_size: few; v_call: TRBV7-9; cdr3_aa: CASSLGQGFETQYF; cdr3_nt: TGTGCCAGCAGCTTAGGACAGGGGTTTGAGACCCAGTACTTC
d_call: .; cdr3_length: 15; j_call: TRBJ1-3; clone_size: .; v_call: TRBV9; cdr3_aa: CASSVDRYSGNTIYF; cdr3_nt: TGTGCCAGCAGCGTAGACAGATACTCTGGAAACACCATATATTTT
d_call: TRBD2; cdr3_length: 15; j_call: TRBJ2-7; clone_size: .; v_call: TRBV27; cdr3_aa: CASSGGLAGTYEQYF; cdr3_nt: TGTGCCAGCAGTGGAGGACTAGCGGGAACCTACGAGCAGTACTTC
d_call: TRBD2; cdr3_length: 15; j_call: TRBJ2-1; clone_size: .; v_call: TRBV5-6; cdr3_aa: CASSLDSGSVNEQFF; cdr3_nt: TGTGCCAGCAGCTTGGATAGCGGGAGTGTCAATGAGCAGTTCTTC
d_call: TRBD1; cdr3_length: 14; j_call: TRBJ1-1; clone_size: .; v_call: TRBV6-1; cdr3_aa: CASSDRGVNTEAFF; cdr3_nt: TGTGCCAGCAGTGACAGGGGGGTCAACACTGAAGCTTTCTTT
d_call: TRBD2; cdr3_length: 13; j_call: TRBJ2-1; clone_size: .; v_call: TRBV16; cdr3_aa: CASSHESGTEQFF; cdr3_nt: TGTGCCAGCAGCCATGAGAGCGGGACGGAGCAGTTCTTC
d_call: .; cdr3_length: 14; j_call: TRBJ1-3; clone_size: .; v_call: TRBV7-9; cdr3_aa: CASSPQGSGNTIYF; cdr3_nt: TGTGCCAGCAGCCCACAGGGATCTGGAAACACCATATATTTT
d_call: .; cdr3_length: 12; j_call: TRBJ2-7; clone_size: .; v_call: TRBV13; cdr3_aa: CASSSQGNEQYF; cdr3_nt: TGTGCCAGCAGCTCGCAGGGGAACGAGCAGTACTTC
d_call: TRBD2; cdr3_length: 22; j_call: TRBJ2-3; clone_size: .; v_call: TRBV5-1; cdr3_aa: CASSLFSSLGLADSNRPDTQYF; cdr3_nt: TGCGCCAGCAGCTTGTTTTCCTCCTTGGGACTAGCGGATTCTAACCGGCCAGATACGCAGTATTTT
d_call: .; cdr3_length: 14; j_call: TRBJ2-1; clone_size: .; v_call: TRBV20-1; cdr3_aa: CSASSLSSYNEQFF; cdr3_nt: TGCAGTGCTAGTAGCCTGAGCTCCTACAATGAGCAGTTCTTC
d_call: TRBD2; cdr3_length: 12; j_call: TRBJ2-3; clone_size: .; v_call: TRBV29-1; cdr3_aa: CSVVAGAGTQYF; cdr3_nt: TGCAGCGTTGTAGCGGGAGCTGGGACGCAGTATTTT
d_call: .; cdr3_length: 15; j_call: TRBJ2-1; clone_size: .; v_call: TRBV29-1; cdr3_aa: CSVEGFSGSYNEQFF; cdr3_nt: TGCAGCGTTGAAGGGTTTAGCGGCTCCTACAATGAGCAGTTCTTC
d_call: TRBD2; cdr3_length: 17; j_call: TRBJ2-7; clone_size: .; v_call: TRBV6-1; cdr3_aa: CASSESSGSSLGYEQYF; cdr3_nt: TGTGCCAGCAGTGAATCTAGCGGGAGCTCTCTTGGTTACGAGCAGTACTTC
d_call: .; cdr3_length: 13; j_call: TRBJ1-1; clone_size: once; v_call: TRBV12-3/TRBV12-4; cdr3_aa: CASSWAIDTEAFF; cdr3_nt: TGTGCCAGCAGTTGGGCAATCGACACTGAAGCTTTCTTT
d_call: .; cdr3_length: 11; j_call: TRBJ1-4; clone_size: .; v_call: TRBV30; cdr3_aa: CAWSSGEKLFF; cdr3_nt: TGTGCCTGGAGTTCTGGGGAGAAACTGTTTTTT
d_call: .; cdr3_length: 15; j_call: TRBJ2-6; clone_size: few; v_call: TRBV18; cdr3_aa: CASSEGGTGANVLTF; cdr3_nt: TGTGCCAGCTCGGAAGGGGGTACTGGGGCCAACGTCCTGACTTTC
d_call: .; cdr3_length: 12; j_call: TRBJ2-3; clone_size: .; v_call: TRBV5-4; cdr3_aa: CASSGRGDTQYF; cdr3_nt: TGTGCCAGCAGCGGACGGGGGGATACGCAGTATTTT
d_call: .; cdr3_length: 15; j_call: TRBJ2-1; clone_size: .; v_call: TRBV13; cdr3_aa: CASSTLSSSYNEQFF; cdr3_nt: TGTGCCAGCAGCACCCTTTCGAGCTCCTACAATGAGCAGTTCTTC
d_call: TRBD1; cdr3_length: 12; j_call: TRBJ1-1; clone_size: .; v_call: TRBV29-1; cdr3_aa: CSVSGQGAGAFF; cdr3_nt: TGCAGCGTTTCTGGCCAGGGGGCGGGAGCTTTCTTT
d_call: .; cdr3_length: 12; j_call: TRBJ2-7; clone_size: .; v_call: TRBV28; cdr3_aa: CASSLYGYEQYF; cdr3_nt: TGTGCCAGCAGTTTGTACGGCTACGAGCAGTACTTC
d_call: .; cdr3_length: 15; j_call: TRBJ2-3; clone_size: .; v_call: TRBV3-1/TRBV3-2; cdr3_aa: CASSQSLASTDTQYF; cdr3_nt: TGTGCCAGCAGCCAATCTCTAGCAAGCACAGATACGCAGTATTTT
d_call: TRBD2; cdr3_length: 12; j_call: TRBJ2-2; clone_size: .; v_call: TRBV19; cdr3_aa: CASKGGRRELFF; cdr3_nt: TGTGCCAGTAAGGGAGGGCGTAGGGAGCTGTTTTTT
d_call: .; cdr3_length: 13; j_call: TRBJ2-1; clone_size: .; v_call: TRBV5-1; cdr3_aa: CASSLAQGGEQFF; cdr3_nt: TGCGCCAGCAGCTTGGCTCAGGGGGGAGAGCAGTTCTTC
d_call: TRBD2; cdr3_length: 16; j_call: TRBJ2-2; clone_size: .; v_call: TRBV5-1; cdr3_aa: CASSNRDGGSTGELFF; cdr3_nt: TGCGCCAGCAGCAACCGGGACGGCGGGAGCACCGGGGAGCTGTTTTTT
d_call: TRBD1; cdr3_length: 13; j_call: TRBJ1-1; clone_size: .; v_call: TRBV3-1/TRBV3-2; cdr3_aa: CASSQAGGTEAFF; cdr3_nt: TGTGCCAGCAGCCAAGCAGGGGGCACTGAAGCTTTCTTT
d_call: TRBD2; cdr3_length: 15; j_call: TRBJ2-1; clone_size: once; v_call: TRBV12-5; cdr3_aa: CASGLASGTTNEQFF; cdr3_nt: TGTGCTAGTGGTTTGGCCTCCGGGACTACCAATGAGCAGTTCTTC
d_call: .; cdr3_length: 13; j_call: TRBJ2-7; clone_size: .; v_call: TRBV5-8; cdr3_aa: CASSLVLSYEQYF; cdr3_nt: TGTGCCAGCAGCTTGGTACTGAGCTACGAGCAGTACTTC
d_call: TRBD2; cdr3_length: 15; j_call: TRBJ2-1; clone_size: .; v_call: TRBV3-1/TRBV3-2; cdr3_aa: CASSERSSGTREQFF; cdr3_nt: TGTGCCAGCAGCGAGCGGTCTAGCGGGACACGGGAGCAGTTCTTC
d_call: TRBD1; cdr3_length: 16; j_call: TRBJ1-2; clone_size: .; v_call: TRBV19; cdr3_aa: CASSIPGTGKIYGYTF; cdr3_nt: TGTGCCAGTAGTATTCCCGGGACAGGGAAAATCTATGGCTACACCTTC
d_call: TRBD2; cdr3_length: 14; j_call: TRBJ2-1; clone_size: .; v_call: TRBV20-1; cdr3_aa: CSASRTSLYNEQFF; cdr3_nt: TGCAGTGCTAGTCGGACTAGCCTATACAATGAGCAGTTCTTC